A single sample gave rise to the 3 T cell receptor beta chains below, sequenced in a study of CXCR3-negative and CXCR3-positive naive CD8 T cells. UMI-tagged TRB cDNA libraries were built via 5' RACE. TCRdb processed the 5' RACE reads again and assigns one entry to each CDR3 protein, with no DNA. Found here are roughly 40,000 distinct CDR3 sequences; the top ten clones hold 1.6%. The material sequenced was naive CXCR3- CD8+ T cells from blood. Subset denoted: CD45RO-CCR7+CD27+CD95- naive CD8+ T cells lacking CXCR3 (TNR3-). Receptors originate from a human donor in good health. Some clones in this sample may be carry-over from other donors' samples.

The genes are TRBV9 and TRBJ1-4; TCRdb picks TRBD1, but there is no DNA to check that call. The germline CDR1 and CDR2 sequences are SGDLS and YYNGEE. The length of the CDR3 is 14 residues. The CDR3 spells CASSETGRNEKLFF.

CDR3 protein: CASSPDTYEQYF. The chain couples TRBV13 to TRBJ2-7. The V gene's germline CDR1 is PRHDT and CDR2 FYEKMQ (reference sequence). The CDR3 is 12 amino acids. Full variable domain (rest looked up from reference TRBV13 and TRBJ2-7): AAGVIQSPRHLIKEKRETATLKCYPIPRHDTVYWYQQGPGQDPQFLISFYEKMQSDKGSIPDRFSAQQFSDYHSELNMSSLELGDSALYFCASSPDTYEQYFGPGTRLTVT.

The rearrangement links TRBV27 to TRBJ2-5. The CDR3 contains 13 residues. Germline CDR1 MNHEY, CDR2 SMNVEV (reference sequence). CDR3 protein: CASSQDIQETQYF.